This T cell receptor (beta chain) originates from a study of human T cells and chemical hapten exposure. Study-level background: Researchers reported sensitizing a roughly 2 cm by roughly 2 cm upper inner arm skin site with 2% DPC. Reading of the patch tests, which applied 0.01% DPC to the upper back, occurred at 6 days.

Trimming removed 2 bases from V and 7 bases from J; junction bases left unmatched: 7. This CDR3 is 16 amino acids long. Germline V lookup: CDR1 SGHVS, CDR2 FQNEAQ. Only a few counts were recorded for this clonotype. The time point was: patch test 1, 2 weeks after DPC sensitization. Treatment specified: therapeutic diphenylcyclopropenone sensitization with weekly scalp DPC. Patches went on only after blood had been drawn each time. TCRdb analysed the RACE reads with MiXCR anew, one entry per CDR3 protein. The sample consists of 65,000 to 95,000 distinct CDR3 sequences, 12% of them appearing once. The chain has TRBV7-8 and TRBJ1-6; 8 nucleotides match TRBD1. The specimen comprised whole blood, sampled in connection with sensitization to the hapten diphenylcyclopropenone (DPC). This TCR was sampled from a woman aged 55-69 years with alopecia areata. Some clones in this sample may be carry-over from other donors' samples. The CDR3 loop is CASSLRRDRSNSPLHF. CDR3 DNA: TGTGCCAGCAGCTTAAGACGGGACAGGTCAAATTCACCCCTCCACTTT.